A selection of T cell receptor beta chains follows, all from one sample in a study of blood T cells in healthy people across ages. TCRdb analysed the 5' RACE reads with MiXCR anew, one entry per CDR3 protein. In the table there are over a million distinct CDR3 sequences, approximately 59% of which are singletons. The sample consisted of blood. All receptors come from a man younger than 35 in good health. Both conserved end residues are part of each CDR3. D genes are given only for firm matches. For some rows the clone size is stated as once, few or many, or as a class when expanded; others skip it.

>TRBD2|16|TRBJ2-5|few|TRBV7-2
TGTGCCAGCAGCCGGACTAGCGGGGGGACGAAAGAGACCCAGTACTTC
CASSRTSGGTKETQYF
>TRBD2|14|TRBJ2-5|.|TRBV12-3/TRBV12-4
TGTGCCAGCAGTTACGGGGGGGCTGGGGAGACCCAGTACTTC
CASSYGGAGETQYF
>.|12|TRBJ2-1|.|TRBV29-1
TGCAGCGTTAACGGCGGGGGCGATGAGCAGTTCTTC
CSVNGGGDEQFF
>.|12|TRBJ2-3|.|TRBV12-5
TGTGCTAGTGGTTTCCGGATAGATACGCAGTATTTT
CASGFRIDTQYF
>.|14|TRBJ1-4|.|TRBV27
TGTGCCAGCAGTTCCCTGGACGCAAGAGAAAAACTGTTTTTT
CASSSLDAREKLFF
>TRBD1|15|TRBJ1-2|.|TRBV2
TGTGCCAGCAGCGGGGACAGTTTCGGGAACTATGGCTACACCTTC
CASSGDSFGNYGYTF
>TRBD1|19|TRBJ1-5|.|TRBV6-1
TGTGCCAGCAGAACGTCTGGACAGGGCAAGGATCGAGGCAATCAGCCCCAGCATTTT
CASRTSGQGKDRGNQPQHF
>.|11|TRBJ2-7|.|TRBV6-1
TGTGCCACCTTAAGGTCCTACGAGCAGTACTTC
CATLRSYEQYF
>.|13|TRBJ2-1|.|TRBV6-5
TGTGCCAGCAGCGGACGGGCCGACAATGAGCAGTTCTTC
CASSGRADNEQFF
>.|14|TRBJ2-7|.|TRBV10-2
TGCGCCAGCAGTGATATCGGGGGTTCCTACGAGCAGTACTTC
CASSDIGGSYEQYF
>.|14|TRBJ2-5|.|TRBV5-5
TGTGCCAGCAGCTTGGGAGAGAACCAAGAGACCCAGTACTTC
CASSLGENQETQYF
>.|13|TRBJ2-7|.|TRBV24-1
TGTGCCACCAGTGCGCTGGACTCCTACGAGCAGTACTTC
CATSALDSYEQYF
>.|14|TRBJ2-5|.|TRBV6-1
TGTGCCAGCAGGGAAACTAGTTACGTAGAGACCCAGTACTTC
CASRETSYVETQYF
>.|14|TRBJ2-7|.|TRBV11-1
TGTGCCAGCAGCTTACGGCCGCGGGTAGACGAGCAGTACTTC
CASSLRPRVDEQYF
>TRBD1|18|TRBJ1-2|.|TRBV28
TGTGCCAGCAGAAAGTGGTGGGAGCCGGACAGGAACACACGGGGCTACACCTTC
CASRKWWEPDRNTRGYTF
>TRBD1|16|TRBJ1-4|once|TRBV7-9
TGTGCCAGCAGCTCTTTCACAGGGGGCGATAATGAAAAACTGTTTTTT
CASSSFTGGDNEKLFF
>.|12|TRBJ2-1|.|TRBV4-2
TGTGCCAGCAGCCAAGAGATGGGGGAGCAGTTCTTC
CASSQEMGEQFF
>.|13|TRBJ2-6|.|TRBV14
TGTGCCAGCAGCCCCCCCTGGGCCAACGTCCTGACTTTC
CASSPPWANVLTF
>.|12|TRBJ1-2|.|TRBV20-1
TGCAGTGCCCAGGAAGTTAACTATGGCTACACCTTC
CSAQEVNYGYTF
>.|13|TRBJ2-3|.|TRBV7-6
TGTGCCAGCAGCTCTAGCCCACCAGATACGCAGTATTTT
CASSSSPPDTQYF
>.|18|TRBJ2-3|.|TRBV20-1
TGCAGTGCTAGAGGTTTTTCCAATGTGGGGGGCCTACGGGATACGCAGTATTTT
CSARGFSNVGGLRDTQYF
>TRBD1|13|TRBJ1-2|.|TRBV28
TGTGCCAGCGCCGAACAGGGGTACTATGGCTACACCTTC
CASAEQGYYGYTF
>.|16|TRBJ2-3|.|TRBV7-2
TGTGCCAGCAGCCCCCCCTCGACAGGCAGCACAGATACGCAGTATTTT
CASSPPSTGSTDTQYF
>.|15|TRBJ2-1|few|TRBV9
TGTGCCAGCAGCGTCACCGGGGCCTCCGGCAATGAGCAGTTCTTC
CASSVTGASGNEQFF
>.|13|TRBJ2-7|.|TRBV20-1
TGCAGTGCTAGAGATCCGTCGGGCTACGAGCAGTACTTC
CSARDPSGYEQYF
>.|13|TRBJ2-2|.|TRBV12-3/TRBV12-4
TGTGCCCGGCGGGACAGAAACACCGGGGAGCTGTTTTTT
CARRDRNTGELFF
>.|15|TRBJ1-2|.|TRBV12-3/TRBV12-4
TGTGCCAGCAGTCAGACGACTACAAACGCGAATGGCTACACCTTC
CASSQTTTNANGYTF
>.|13|TRBJ1-2|few|TRBV27
TGTGCCAGCAGGACACTGTTGGGCCATGGCTACACCTTC
CASRTLLGHGYTF
>TRBD1|15|TRBJ2-7|.|TRBV28
TGTGCCAGCAGTTCCGGGACAGGAAGCAGATACGAGCAGTACTTC
CASSSGTGSRYEQYF
>TRBD1|15|TRBJ2-5|few|TRBV3-1
TGTGCCAGCAGCCAAGCCGGTGGACAGGGAGAGACCCAGTACTTC
CASSQAGGQGETQYF
>.|12|TRBJ2-1|.|TRBV29-1
TGCAGCGGGTCTAGCGTCTACAATGAGCAGTTCTTC
CSGSSVYNEQFF
>.|15|TRBJ1-2|.|TRBV6-6
TGTGCCAGCAGTACTCGGGACGGAGCGTTCTATGGCTACACCTTC
CASSTRDGAFYGYTF
>.|13|TRBJ2-5|.|TRBV20-1
TGCAGTCTGACTCTCCCTATTTACAATGAGCAGTACTTC
CSLTLPIYNEQYF
>.|13|TRBJ2-7|.|TRBV3-1
TGTGCCAGCAGCCAAGATAATGAGTACGAGCAGTACTTC
CASSQDNEYEQYF
>.|14|TRBJ2-7|few|TRBV4-1
TGCGCCAGCAGCCAGACGGGCCAACCCTACGAGCAGTACTTC
CASSQTGQPYEQYF
>.|14|TRBJ2-7|.|TRBV28
TGTGCCAGCAGATATCCTAGTGAGGCGGCTGAGCAGTACTTC
CASRYPSEAAEQYF
>.|13|TRBJ2-3|few|TRBV7-2
TGTGCCAGCAAGGACAGACACACAGATACGCAGTATTTT
CASKDRHTDTQYF
>TRBD1|17|TRBJ2-2|.|TRBV10-1
TGCGCCACCGCTCCACTCGGACAGGAGACGAACACCGGGGAGCTGTTTTTT
CATAPLGQETNTGELFF
>.|13|TRBJ2-1|.|TRBV7-2
TGTGCCAGCAGCTGGACAAGGGTGAATGAGCGGTTCTTC
CASSWTRVNERFF